The 15 T cell receptor beta chains presented below share a single source sample, sequenced in a study of shared clonotypes between healthy human individuals. The repertoire was sequenced with immunoSEQ multiplex PCR; TCRdb's copy has only in-frame clones and lacks some. The table has about 510,000 clones, 79% seen once. Sample: PBMCs. The source of these receptors is a woman aged 40 to 50 in good health. Some clones in this sample may be carry-over from other donors' samples.

Turning to this clone: A far larger clone is only one base removed, so a read error is likely. The chain links TRBV27 to TRBJ1-1; D uncertain. The CDR3 length is 13 residues. The germline V gene encodes CDR1 MNHEY and CDR2 SMNVEV (reference sequence). Trimming removed 6 bases from V and 1 base from J, with 9 bases in between. CDR3: CASSGRENTEAFF. Written as DNA, the CDR3 is TGTGCCAGCAGCGGGAGGGAGAACACTGAAGCTTTCTTT.

The V gene is TRBV28, the J gene TRBJ1-1; D ambiguous. CDR3 length: 13 residues. V was shortened by 5 bases and J by 0 bases, with 7 bases between the two germline ends. Germline CDR1 is MDHEN and CDR2 is SYDVKM. CDR3 sequence: CASSQIMNTEAFF. CDR3 in DNA: TGTGCCAGCAGTCAGATAATGAACACTGAAGCTTTCTTT.

The J gene is TRBJ2-1, the V gene TRBV6-5; D remains unclear. Looked up from germline, CDR1 is MNHEY and CDR2 is SVGAGI. Trimming shortened V by 4 bases and J by 0 bases, and 10 bases separated the two germline ends. CDR3 length: 15 residues. The CDR3 sequence is CASSFGPSSYNEQFF. CDR3 coding DNA: TGTGCCAGCAGTTTCGGGCCCAGCTCCTACAATGAGCAGTTCTTC.

The chain carries TRBV30 and TRBJ2-5; 7 positions match TRBD1. Germline CDR1 reads GTSNPN; CDR2 reads SVGIG (reference sequence). The CDR3 is 13 amino acids. The J segment lost 4 bases and the V segment lost 1 base, leaving 3 bases of the junction unmatched. This chain's CDR3 is CAWSGGGRETQYF. CDR3 coding DNA: TGTGCCTGGAGTGGAGGGGGCAGAGAGACCCAGTACTTC.

This sequence joins TRBV4-2 and TRBJ2-3; unclear D gene. CDR3 size: 16 residues. Trimming took 0 bases from V and 3 from J, leaving 13 bases between them. CDR1 is LGHNA, CDR2 YNFKEQ, per germline. CDR3 protein: CASSQEVHRFTDTQYF. The CDR3 DNA follows: TGTGCCAGCAGCCAAGAAGTGCACCGCTTTACAGATACGCAGTATTTT.

V gene TRBV7-9 combines with J gene TRBJ2-5; perhaps D is TRBD1 or TRBD2 (6 bases each). The V end lost 3 bases, the J end lost 5 bases, and 16 bases lay between the germline ends. In germline, CDR1 is SEHNR, CDR2 FQNEAQ (reference sequence). This CDR3 is built from 15 residues. The CDR3 nucleotides read TGTGCCAGCAGCTTTGGGCGACAGGAGGGTGAGACCCAGTACTTC. Encoded protein: CASSFGRQEGETQYF. Based on the CDR3 plus reference TRBV7-9 and TRBJ2-5, the full variable domain is DTGVSQNPRHKITKRGQNVTFRCDPISEHNRLYWYRQTLGQGPEFLTYFQNEAQLEKSRLLSDRFSAERPKGSFSTLEIQRTEQGDSAMYLCASSFGRQEGETQYFGPGTRLLVL.

This clone was counted only a few times. The V gene is TRBV9, the J gene TRBJ2-1; no definite D call. CDR3 length: 11 residues. Per the germline V gene, CDR1 is SGDLS and CDR2 is YYNGEE. Trimming removed 0 bases from V and 5 bases from J, with 0 bases in between. The CDR3 DNA reads TGTGCCAGCAGCGTAGACAATGAGCAGTTCTTC. Protein: CASSVDNEQFF.

In this sample, this clone turned up once. This rearrangement joins TRBV11-3 to TRBJ2-3; 7 bases are a match to TRBD1. CDR1 is SGHNT and CDR2 is YENEEA in the germline V gene. V shed 5 bases, J shed 0 bases, and the junction held 5 bases outside the gene matches. The CDR3 runs 15 residues. This CDR3 is CASSIGTASTDTQYF. CDR3 sequence (DNA): TGTGCCAGCAGCATAGGGACAGCTAGCACAGATACGCAGTATTTT.

This chain links TRBV2 with TRBJ2-7, with D possibly TRBD1 on 5 matching bases. Trimming pared 5 bases from V and 6 bases from J, leaving 11 bases between. CDR1 is SNHLY and CDR2 is FYNNEI in the germline V gene. The CDR3 loop spans 12 amino acids. The CDR3 region is CASSQTASEQYF. CDR3 nucleotides: TGTGCCAGCAGTCAGACAGCTTCCGAGCAGTACTTC. Using reference TRBV2 and TRBJ2-7 for the parts outside the CDR3, the full variable domain is EPEVTQTPSHQVTQMGQEVILRCVPISNHLYFYWYRQILGQKVEFLVSFYNNEISEKSEIFDDQFSVERPDGSNFTLKIRSTKLEDSAMYFCASSQTASEQYFGPGTRLTVT.

Comments on this clone: In the same sample, other DNA sequences code for this CDR3. This chain uses TRBV5-1 with TRBJ2-3; D is undetermined. Germline CDR1 SGHRS, CDR2 YFSETQ. The CDR3 is 14 residues long. Trimming removed 1 base at V and 0 bases at J, with 6 bases between. The CDR3 here is CASSLLSSTDTQYF. The CDR3 DNA follows: TGCGCCAGCAGCTTGTTATCGAGCACAGATACGCAGTATTTT.

Only one count was recorded for this clone. This chain uses TRBV7-2 with TRBJ2-5; 9 nucleotides match TRBD1. The DNA matches TRBJ2-7 better at its end, which makes the J call doubtful. CDR3 length: 15 amino acids. CDR1 and CDR2 (germline): SGHTA, FQGNSA. CDR3 bases: TGTGCCAGCAGCTTACAGACAGGGGGTACCAACGAGCAGTACTTC. Translation gives CASSLQTGGTNEQYF.

The rearrangement joins TRBV27 to TRBJ2-5; tentatively, D is TRBD1 (7 bases). Looked up from germline, CDR1 is MNHEY and CDR2 is SMNVEV (reference sequence). This CDR3 spans 18 amino acids. V lost 6 bases, J lost 3 bases, and 26 bases lay in between. CDR3 in DNA: TGTGCCAGCAGAAAGACAGGGCGGCCGGGCGTAGCGGAAGAGACCCAGTACTTC. This translates into CASRKTGRPGVAEETQYF.

CDR3 nucleotides: TGTGCCAGCAGCTTTGTGGAGATGAACACTGAAGCTTTCTTT. Its translation is CASSFVEMNTEAFF. The chain links TRBV7-2 to TRBJ1-1; D unclear. This CDR3 has 14 residues. The V end lost 3 bases, the J end lost 0 bases, and 8 bases lay between the germline ends. Germline V gene sequence: CDR1 SGHTA, CDR2 FQGNSA. The entire variable domain, with the rest obtained from reference TRBV7-2 and TRBJ1-1, is as follows: GAGVSQSPSNKVTEKGKDVELRCDPISGHTALYWYRQSLGQGLEFLIYFQGNSAPDKSGLPSDRFSAERTGGSVSTLTIQRTQQEDSAVYLCASSFVEMNTEAFFGQGTRLTVV.

This rearrangement joins TRBV7-9 to TRBJ2-3, with 9 bases aligning to TRBD1. This CDR3 has 15 residues. Germline V gene sequence: CDR1 SEHNR, CDR2 FQNEAQ (reference sequence). The ends lost 5 bases at V and 0 bases at J; junction bases unmatched: 3. DNA of the CDR3: TGTGCCAGCAGCCCACAGGGGGCAAGCACAGATACGCAGTATTTT. The encoded protein is CASSPQGASTDTQYF.

This chain uses TRBV21-1 with TRBJ2-7; no DNA check was done on the table's D call, TRBD2. TRBV21-1 is annotated as a pseudogene. The CDR3 spans 15 residues. The CDR3 here is CASSKESGTSGEQYF. The DNA for the CDR3 is TGTGCCAGCAGCAAAGAATCAGGGACTAGCGGCGAGCAGTACTTC.